These 13 T cell receptor beta chains originate from one sample sequenced in a study of early T cells in non-severe SARS-CoV-2 infection. TCRdb redid the calling of the 5' RACE reads with MiXCR, one entry per CDR3 protein. Altogether about 64,000 distinct CDR3 sequences are present, less than 5% being singletons, with the ten largest covering just under 5%. The sequenced sample was whole blood. Receptors were obtained from an adult who was a healthcare worker with PCR-confirmed SARS-CoV-2 infection or an uninfected control (not recorded which).

Written as DNA, the CDR3 is TGTGCCAGCAGCCGAACAGGGGGCCCCAGGGAGCAGTACTTC. Translated: CASSRTGGPREQYF. The chain joins TRBV7-9 to TRBJ2-7; 9 nucleotides align to TRBD1. The V gene's germline CDR1 is SEHNR and CDR2 FQNEAQ (reference sequence). CDR3 size: 14 residues. The junction had 9 bases not matched to a gene; V was cut back by 5 bases and J by 7 bases.

This clonotype was detected only a few times. J is TRBJ1-1 and V is TRBV20-1, with 9 nucleotides matching TRBD1. CDR3 length: 13 residues. J was trimmed by 6 bases and V by 2 bases; bases with no gene match: 4. CDR1 is DFQATT and CDR2 is SNEGSKA in the germline V gene (reference sequence). The CDR3 DNA reads TGCAGTGCTAGAACAGGGGGCGGCGCTGAAGCTTTCTTT. This translates into CSARTGGGAEAFF.

This clonotype was picked up many times. The chain uses TRBV20-1 and TRBJ2-5; no clear D. Germline values: CDR1 DFQATT, CDR2 SNEGSKA (reference sequence). The V end was cut by 0 bases, the J end by 4 bases, with 12 bases between. The CDR3 extends over 14 amino acids. CDR3 nucleotide sequence: TGCAGTGCTAGAGATCATTGGCCTCCAGAGACCCAGTACTTC. Protein: CSARDHWPPETQYF.

This clonotype has a count of ten or more. The chain combines TRBV30 with TRBJ2-1; D not resolved. Trimming removed 5 bases at V and 8 bases at J, with 22 bases between. The CDR3 totals 15 residues. The germline CDR1 and CDR2 sequences are GTSNPN and SVGIG (reference sequence). The DNA for the CDR3 is TGTGCCTGGGAGAATGGGCAGAGAGTATTGGATGAGCAGTTCTTC. It translates to CAWENGQRVLDEQFF.

This clonotype was detected ten times or more. This chain links TRBV5-6 with TRBJ2-2, with D hard to call. Per germline, CDR1 SGHDT and CDR2 YYEEEE. Trimming removed 5 bases from V and 6 bases from J, with 11 bases in between. The CDR3 length is 13 residues. The DNA of the CDR3 is TGTGCCAGCAGGAAGGGTTTCGCCGGGGAGCTGTTTTTT. Encoded protein: CASRKGFAGELFF.

The V call is TRBV20-1, the J call TRBJ2-5; maybe TRBD2 (6 bases). The CDR3 has 11 residues. V was cut by 7 bases and J by 5 bases, with 11 bases left in between. The V gene's germline CDR1 is DFQATT and CDR2 SNEGSKA (reference sequence). DNA for the CDR3: TGCAGTGTTTCCCGGGAGGAGACCCAGTACTTC. Amino acid sequence: CSVSREETQYF.

This clonotype appeared many times. Written as DNA, the CDR3 is TGTGCCAGCAGTCTCGGACCAGCCCCCAGCTCCTACAATGAGCAGTTCTTC. Translating gives CASSLGPAPSSYNEQFF. This chain connects TRBV7-3 to TRBJ2-1; D is unclear. Germline assignment: CDR1 SGHTA and CDR2 FQGTGA. The CDR3 runs to 17 residues. Between the trimmed V and J ends, which lost 6 bases and 0 bases, there was a span of 18 bases.

This clonotype was detected only a few times. The rearrangement joins TRBV11-3 to TRBJ1-1, with D possibly TRBD1 on 6 matching bases. The CDR3 is 17 amino acids. Germline V gene data show CDR1 as SGHNT and CDR2 as YENEEA. V was clipped by 5 bases and J by 2 bases, with 21 bases between them. The DNA of the CDR3 is TGTGCCAGCAGCCCTAACGTTTACGGGACAATCAACACTGAAGCTTTCTTT. Encoded protein: CASSPNVYGTINTEAFF.

This clonotype was detected many times. The J gene is TRBJ1-1, the V gene TRBV5-1; 8 bases are shared with TRBD1. V lost 4 bases and J lost 10; bases outside the gene matches: 6. The germline V gene has CDR1 SGHRS and CDR2 YFSETQ. The CDR3 consists of 12 residues. CDR3 in amino acids: CASSPGQGRAFF. CDR3 DNA sequence: TGCGCCAGCAGCCCTGGACAGGGCCGAGCTTTCTTT.

The CDR3, as DNA: TGTGCCAGCAGCTTAGCTCGGCCAGGGCACACTGAAGCTTTCTTT. It is translated as CASSLARPGHTEAFF. The chain employs TRBV7-8 and TRBJ1-1, with D possibly TRBD1 on 5 matching bases. The CDR3 totals 15 residues. Deletions cut 0 bases from V and 3 bases from J, with 11 bases between. The germline V gene has CDR1 SGHVS and CDR2 FQNEAQ.

Many counts were recorded for this clonotype. V and J are TRBV6-1 and TRBJ2-5; TRBD1 matches 8 bases. Germline loops: CDR1 MNHNS, CDR2 SASEGT. CDR3 length equals 15 residues. Trimming removed 4 bases from V and 4 bases from J; junction bases left unmatched: 8. The chain's CDR3 is CASSGLRTGRETQYF. CDR3 DNA: TGTGCCAGCAGTGGGCTACGGACAGGGCGAGAGACCCAGTACTTC.

The J gene is TRBJ2-7, the V gene TRBV9, with 8 bases lining up with TRBD1. The CDR3 spans 13 residues. Germline lookup yields CDR1 SGDLS and CDR2 YYNGEE. The ends lost 4 bases at V and 5 bases at J; junction bases unmatched: 5. CDR3 protein: CASSPGGFHEQYF. The CDR3 bases are TGTGCCAGCAGCCCAGGGGGCTTCCACGAGCAGTACTTC. The variable domain in full, with the rest retrieved from reference TRBV9 and TRBJ2-7, is DSGVTQTPKHLITATGQRVTLRCSPRSGDLSVYWYQQSLDQGLQFLIQYYNGEERAKGNILERFSAQQFPDLHSELNLSSLELGDSALYFCASSPGGFHEQYFGPGTRLTVT.

This clonotype has a count of ten or more. The chain couples TRBV2 to TRBJ1-1; D is unresolved. Germline CDR1 SNHLY, CDR2 FYNNEI. The CDR3 is made up of 13 amino acids. V lost 3 bases and J lost 3, with 8 bases in between. The CDR3 region is CASSEVLDTEAFF. The CDR3 nucleotides read TGTGCCAGCAGTGAGGTCCTGGACACTGAAGCTTTCTTT.